The clone carrying this TCR beta chain appeared a few times. Trimming cost V 6 bases and J 4 bases; bases outside gene matches: 9. This CDR3 is 15 amino acids long. Looked up from germline, CDR1 is MRHNA and CDR2 is SNTAGT. Participant ages covered about 18 to 89 years across 24 US areas. The sample is drawn from a study of blood T cell repertoires in COVID-19. Background on the study: Some COVID-19 samples were acute and others convalescent; all came from the United States, Italy and Spain.

This table comes from immunoSEQ multiplex PCR, and its TCRdb copy is limited to in-frame clones, with some not included. This sample has hundreds of thousands of clones, with approximately 84% found just once. This sequence joins TRBV6-4 and TRBJ2-1; 7 nucleotides agree with TRBD2. What was sequenced was PBMCs or T cells enriched from blood (not recorded which). The TCR was taken from a man aged 25-45 years who had recovered from COVID-19. CDR3 DNA sequence: TGTGCCAGCAGCCGAAGCGGGGCGAAATACAATGAGCAGTTCTTC. Residues: CASSRSGAKYNEQFF.